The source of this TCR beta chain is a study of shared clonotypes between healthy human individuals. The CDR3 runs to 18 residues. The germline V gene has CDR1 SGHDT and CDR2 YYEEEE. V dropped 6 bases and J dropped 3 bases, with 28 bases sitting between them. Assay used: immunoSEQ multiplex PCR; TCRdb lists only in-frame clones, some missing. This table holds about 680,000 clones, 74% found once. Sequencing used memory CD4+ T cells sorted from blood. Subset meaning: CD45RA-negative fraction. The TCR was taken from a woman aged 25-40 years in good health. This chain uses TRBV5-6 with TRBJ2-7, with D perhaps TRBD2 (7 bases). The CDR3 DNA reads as TGTGCCAGCACCACCAACCGGGGGGTCGTCAGGGGAGACTACGAGCAGTACTTC. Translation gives CASTTNRGVVRGDYEQYF.